Listed below are T cell receptor beta chains from one sample, sequenced in a study of T cell changes during pregnancy in multiple sclerosis. Produced via immunoSEQ multiplex PCR; TCRdb's table is partial and in-frame only. The sample holds some 87,000 clones, 90% to 95% seen once. The material was peripheral blood, obtained in the second trimester of pregnancy. Receptors were obtained from a female donor with multiple sclerosis, enrolled in a pregnancy study. Both conserved end residues are part of each CDR3. The order of the fields is D gene, clone size, V gene, J gene, CDR3 DNA, CDR3 protein. A D gene is named only where the DNA matches it firmly. Clone size is given for some rows only: seen once, a few or many times, or a class if the clone is expanded.

D: NA
size: once
V: TRBV7-8
J: TRBJ1-5
DNA: TGTGCCAGCAGCCCTACCCGGCAGGGTTGGCAGCCCCAGCATTTT
CDR3: CASSPTRQGWQPQHF

D: NA
size: NA
V: TRBV19
J: TRBJ1-1
DNA: TGTGCCAGTTCGGACACGAACACTGAAGCTTTCTTT
CDR3: CASSDTNTEAFF

D: TRBD1
size: NA
V: TRBV9
J: TRBJ2-7
DNA: TGTGCCAGCAGCCTTTCGGGACAGGACCGAGAGCAGTACTTC
CDR3: CASSLSGQDREQYF

D: NA
size: NA
V: TRBV19
J: TRBJ1-1
DNA: TGTGCCAGTAGTATCCCGTTGAACACTGAAGCTTTCTTT
CDR3: CASSIPLNTEAFF

D: TRBD2
size: NA
V: TRBV4-1
J: TRBJ2-3
DNA: TGCGCCAGCAGCAGACTAGCGGGAGTTTCAGATACGCAGTATTTT
CDR3: CASSRLAGVSDTQYF

D: NA
size: NA
V: TRBV5-6
J: TRBJ1-1
DNA: TGTGCCAGCAGCATCGGGACTTACACTGAAGCTTTCTTT
CDR3: CASSIGTYTEAFF

D: NA
size: NA
V: TRBV7-7
J: TRBJ2-5
DNA: TGTGCCAGCAGTCTGCGGGGGCTCCATGAGACCCAGTACTTC
CDR3: CASSLRGLHETQYF

D: NA
size: NA
V: TRBV7-2
J: TRBJ1-5
DNA: TGTGCCAGCAGCTTAGCTCCTTATAGCAATCAGCCCCAGCATTTT
CDR3: CASSLAPYSNQPQHF

D: TRBD2
size: few
V: TRBV4-2
J: TRBJ2-5
DNA: TGTGCCAGCAGCCAAGAAGGGCTAGCGGGAGGGAGAATTATCCAAGAGACCCAGTACTTC
CDR3: CASSQEGLAGGRIIQETQYF

D: TRBD1
size: once
V: TRBV28
J: TRBJ1-5
DNA: TGTGCCAGCAGTCCCCGGACAGGGAACGAGCCCCAGCATTTT
CDR3: CASSPRTGNEPQHF